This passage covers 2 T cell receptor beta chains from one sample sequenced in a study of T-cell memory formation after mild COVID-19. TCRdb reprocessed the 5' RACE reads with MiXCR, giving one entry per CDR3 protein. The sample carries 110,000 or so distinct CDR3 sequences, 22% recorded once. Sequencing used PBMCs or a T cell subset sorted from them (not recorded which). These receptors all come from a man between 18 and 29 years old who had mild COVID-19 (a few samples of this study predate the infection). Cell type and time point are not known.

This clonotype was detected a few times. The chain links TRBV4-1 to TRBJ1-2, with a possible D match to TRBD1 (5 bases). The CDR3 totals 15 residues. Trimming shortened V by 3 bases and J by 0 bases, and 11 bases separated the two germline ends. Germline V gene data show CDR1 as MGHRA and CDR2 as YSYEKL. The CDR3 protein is CASSQRGEANYGYTF. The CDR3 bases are TGCGCCAGCAGCCAGAGGGGCGAAGCTAACTATGGCTACACCTTC.

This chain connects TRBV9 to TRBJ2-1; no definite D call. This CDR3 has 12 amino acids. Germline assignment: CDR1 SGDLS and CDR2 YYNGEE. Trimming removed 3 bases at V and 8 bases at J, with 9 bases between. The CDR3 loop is CASSAGNDEQFF. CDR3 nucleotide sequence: TGTGCCAGCAGCGCCGGAAACGATGAGCAGTTCTTC.